This TCR beta chain was obtained from a study of blood T cell repertoires in COVID-19 (dated by TCRdb to about 2020). The study in broad terms: The collaborator samples originated in the United States, Italy and Spain and spanned the acute and convalescent phases of COVID-19. The material from the prospective study consisted of cDNA or gDNA derived from T cells, B-cell-depleted T cells, or PBMCs. The dataset comprised deeply sampled blood TCRbeta repertoires from subjects exposed to, actively infected with, or recovered from COVID-19. A freely available public database, intended as a resource for researchers studying the immune response to SARS-CoV-2, is where the repertoires were released. Samples were obtained from the ongoing ImmuneRACE study (first 160 participants) and from about 1,300 subjects provided by 6 global collaborators. The sample metadata nearly always contained a de-identified subject ID, COVID-19 status, age in years and sex. Where available, HLA class I and class II types were obtained from metadata supplied by the sample provider rather than from assay-based typing. Paper-wide results and their limitations: Clinical and demographic metadata were provided uncurated, with the amount varying by source and participant.

Points on this clone: Its antigen target is currently unknown. Qualities for individual bases were not recorded, and no much larger clone is one base off.

The CDR3 measures 16 amino acids from cysteine to phenylalanine. Of the read, only the CDR3 DNA is kept; its 48 bases are in frame from base 1. V is pruned by 4 bases and J by 6 bases, leaving 8 bases of the junction without a gene match. CDR1 is given as LGHDT and CDR2 as YNNKEL, both from the germline V gene (reference sequence). The immunoSEQ Assay, a bias-controlled multiplex PCR, was used to amplify TCRbeta CDR3 regions from genomic DNA. The paper's data handling went like this. The number of nucleated cells in each sample was estimated by amplification of reference gene primers within the assay. To quantify the absolute abundance of each unique TCRbeta CDR3 rearrangement, sequence reads were collapsed and filtered. Productive Simpson clonality was computed per sample as the square root of Simpson's diversity index over productive rearrangements. TCRdb provides this immuneACCESS table in a form limited to in-frame rearrangements. Some clones are lacking; in checked studies, under half of them reflect an unresolved V gene, and why the rest are absent is not known. V, J and clone size reflect that table, while D and trimming were determined from the DNA. This sample has around 190,000 clones in its table, and about 88% of those were observed once. The ten largest account for 1.1% of the sample.

Whole blood was collected in K2EDTA tubes by collaborating institutions according to the institutions' own protocols. Collaborator samples were shipped for TCRbeta analysis as frozen whole blood, isolated PBMCs, or DNA extracted from either sample type. The sequencing sample was made of peripheral blood. The chain is encoded by TRBV3-1 (or the pseudogene TRBV3-2) joined to TRBJ2-2; TRBD1 agrees with 10 junctional bases. The sequence was collected from a man in his thirties or forties with acute or convalescent COVID-19. The nucleotide sequence reads as follows: TGTGCCAGCAGCCTCTCACAGACAGGGGGCTCCGGGGAGCTGTTTTTT. Translated, this is CASSLSQTGGSGELFF.